The T cell receptor beta chain under discussion was sequenced for a study of blood T cell repertoires in COVID-19. Libraries were prepared by immunoSEQ multiplex PCR; TCRdb keeps only in-frame clonotypes and omits some of them. This table holds over 75,000 clones, 75% to 85% found once. Germline V gives CDR1 SGHNT, CDR2 YYREEE (reference sequence). The CDR3 totals 17 residues. V was pared by 0 bases and J by 4 bases, with 7 bases of the junction left unmatched. This clone was counted only a few times. The sequence derives from a woman between 70 and 85 years old with acute or convalescent COVID-19. Sequenced input: peripheral blood. The rearrangement uses TRBV5-4 and TRBJ2-7; 13 bases align to TRBD2. The CDR3: CASSLGGLAGKGYEQYF. DNA of the CDR3: TGTGCCAGCAGCTTGGGGGGACTAGCGGGAAAAGGATACGAGCAGTACTTC.